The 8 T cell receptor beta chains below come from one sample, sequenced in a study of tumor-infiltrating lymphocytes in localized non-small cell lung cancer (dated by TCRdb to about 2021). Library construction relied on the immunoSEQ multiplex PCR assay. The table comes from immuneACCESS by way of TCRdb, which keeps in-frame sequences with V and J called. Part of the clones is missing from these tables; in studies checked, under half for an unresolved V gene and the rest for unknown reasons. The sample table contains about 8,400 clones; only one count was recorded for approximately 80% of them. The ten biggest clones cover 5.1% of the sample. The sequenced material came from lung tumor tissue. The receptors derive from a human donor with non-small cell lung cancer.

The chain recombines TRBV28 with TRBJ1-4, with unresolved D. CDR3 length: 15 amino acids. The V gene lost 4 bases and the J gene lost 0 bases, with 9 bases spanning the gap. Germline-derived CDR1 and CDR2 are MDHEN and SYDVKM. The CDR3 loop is CASSSLSTTNEKLFF. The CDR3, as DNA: TGTGCCAGCAGTTCGCTCTCTACAACTAATGAAAAACTGTTTTTT.

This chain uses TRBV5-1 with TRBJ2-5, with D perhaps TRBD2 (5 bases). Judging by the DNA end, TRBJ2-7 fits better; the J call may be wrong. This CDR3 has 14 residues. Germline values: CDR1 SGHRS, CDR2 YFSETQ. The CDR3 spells CASSLGGITYEQYF. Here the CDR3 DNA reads TGCGCCAGCAGCTTGGGAGGGATTACCTACGAGCAGTACTTC.

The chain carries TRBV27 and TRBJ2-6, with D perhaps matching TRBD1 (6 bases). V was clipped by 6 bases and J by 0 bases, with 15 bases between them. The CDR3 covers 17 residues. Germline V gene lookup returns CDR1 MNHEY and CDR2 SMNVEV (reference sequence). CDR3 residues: CASSPGQFRSGANVLTF. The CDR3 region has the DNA TGTGCCAGCAGCCCAGGACAGTTTCGCTCTGGGGCCAACGTCCTGACTTTC.

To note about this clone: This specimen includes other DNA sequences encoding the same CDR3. CDR3 amino acids: CASTRGAETQYF. CDR3 nucleotide sequence: TGTGCCAGCACCCGGGGAGCGGAGACCCAGTACTTC. The gene calls are TRBV25-1 and TRBJ2-5, with a weak D call TRBD2 (5 bases). The length of the CDR3 is 12 residues. Germline loops: CDR1 MGHDK, CDR2 SYGVNS. Trimming shortened V by 7 bases and J by 5 bases, and 11 bases separated the two germline ends.

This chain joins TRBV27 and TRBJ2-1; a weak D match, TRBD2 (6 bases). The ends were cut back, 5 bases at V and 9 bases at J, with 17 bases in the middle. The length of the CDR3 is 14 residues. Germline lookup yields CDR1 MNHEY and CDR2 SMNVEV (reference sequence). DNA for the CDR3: TGTGCCAGCAGTCCATCGACTAGTGGGGCTGAGCAGTTCTTC. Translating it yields CASSPSTSGAEQFF.

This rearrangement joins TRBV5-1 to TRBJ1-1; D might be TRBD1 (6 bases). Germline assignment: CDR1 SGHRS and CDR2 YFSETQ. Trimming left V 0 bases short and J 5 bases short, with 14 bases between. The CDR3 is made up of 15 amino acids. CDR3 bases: TGCGCCAGCAGCTTGGTCGAAACAGGGATTACTGAAGCTTTCTTT. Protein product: CASSLVETGITEAFF.

The CDR3 sequence: CASSEQGWGPYEQYF. For the CDR3, the DNA is TGTGCCAGTAGCGAACAGGGATGGGGACCCTACGAGCAGTACTTC. This chain uses TRBV19 with TRBJ2-7; TRBD1 is a possible D gene (6 bases). This CDR3 is built from 15 residues. V shed 6 bases and J shed 2 bases, with 17 bases lying between them. Germline loops: CDR1 LNHDA, CDR2 SQIVND (reference sequence).

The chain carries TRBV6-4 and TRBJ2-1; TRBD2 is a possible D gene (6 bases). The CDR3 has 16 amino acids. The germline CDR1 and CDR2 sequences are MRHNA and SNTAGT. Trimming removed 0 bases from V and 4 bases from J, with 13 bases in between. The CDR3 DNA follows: TGTGCCAGCAGTGACTCGGAGACTAGGAGTTACAATGAGCAGTTCTTC. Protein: CASSDSETRSYNEQFF.